The sequence of this T cell receptor beta chain was determined in a study of CD8 T cells in ankylosing spondylitis. This clonotype was seen a handful of times. Its antigen is not identified. Researchers built TCR beta libraries using quantitative 5'-RACE with molecular barcodes. TCRdb re-derived calls from the 5' RACE reads in MiXCR, one entry per CDR3 protein. The sample includes 750,000 to 850,000 distinct CDR3 sequences, 10% to 15% of them seen just once. The germline V gene encodes CDR1 MNHEY and CDR2 SVGEGT. V lost 2 bases and J lost 4; bases outside the gene matches: 4. This CDR3 region has 15 residues. Study-wide findings and caveats: Certain motif variants had earlier been reported in reactive arthritis synovial fluid and blood. Clones linked to the disease showed a CD8+ phenotype. They occurred at relatively low frequencies in peripheral blood. A motif of under 10 highly homologous TCR beta variants was seen as apparently characteristic of ankylosing spondylitis blood. From matched ankylosing spondylitis synovial fluid, disease-linked clones were reportedly recovered at significantly enriched levels.

Sequencing was performed on blood, either unsorted or a sorted T cell fraction (not recorded which). The sequence was collected from a male donor with ankylosing spondylitis. The chain joins TRBV6-2 or TRBV6-3 to TRBJ2-1, with 8 bases identical to TRBD2. The CDR3: CASSYPASGYNEQFF. The CDR3 DNA reads as TGTGCCAGCAGTTACCCGGCTAGCGGGTACAATGAGCAGTTCTTC.